Below, 30 T cell receptor beta chains from the same sample are listed, as sequenced in a study of CXCR3-negative and CXCR3-positive naive CD8 T cells. General study results and limits: When CXCR3-positive naive cells were set against CXCR3-negative naive cells, the former had more hydrophobic TRB CDR3s.

No antigen is known for these receptors. The study made its TRB cDNA libraries by 5' RACE, adding UMI labels. Reanalyzing the 5' RACE reads, TCRdb keeps one entry per CDR3 protein, without DNA. The listing contains 55,000 to 75,000 distinct CDR3 sequences. The sequencing sample was made of naive CXCR3+ CD8+ T cells from blood. Indicated subset: CD45RO-CCR7+CD27+CD95- naive CD8+ T cells expressing CXCR3 (TNR3+). Receptors originate from a human donor in good health. Some clones in this sample may be carry-over from other donors' samples.

The chain joins TRBV20-1 to TRBJ2-1; TCRdb returns TRBD2, unconfirmable since there is no DNA. Looked up from germline, CDR1 is DFQATT and CDR2 is SNEGSKA (reference sequence). The length of the CDR3 is 13 residues. The CDR3 is CSAIGTSDNEQFF.

V gene TRBV3-1 combines with J gene TRBJ2-3; as DNA is missing, the TRBD2 call by TCRdb cannot be tested. Germline assignment: CDR1 LGHDT and CDR2 YNNKEL (reference sequence). The CDR3 runs 17 residues. Here the CDR3 reads CATPEIAGVPQTDTQYF.

The V call is TRBV29-1, the J call TRBJ2-4; TCRdb's D call, TRBD2, is unchecked because there is no DNA. CDR3 length: 12 residues. The germline V gene encodes CDR1 SQVTM and CDR2 ANQGSEA. The CDR3 loop reads CSVSSGENIQYF.

The chain links TRBV20-1 to TRBJ2-1; checking the TCRdb D call of TRBD2 is not possible without DNA. The germline gives CDR1 DFQATT, CDR2 SNEGSKA (reference sequence). This CDR3 contains 19 residues. CDR3 region: CSASGTSGVNIRSYNEQFF.

The CDR3 region is CASSSPASGRGEQFF. The V gene is TRBV11-2, the J gene TRBJ2-1; TCRdb outputs TRBD2, but without DNA this stays unchecked. The CDR3 has 15 amino acids. Germline V gene lookup returns CDR1 SGHAT and CDR2 FQNNGV. Using reference TRBV11-2 and TRBJ2-1 for the parts outside the CDR3, the full variable domain is EAGVAQSPRYKIIEKRQSVAFWCNPISGHATLYWYQQILGQGPKLLIQFQNNGVVDDSQLPKDRFSAERLKGVDSTLKIQPAKLEDSAVYLCASSSPASGRGEQFFGPGTRLTVL.

V usage is TRBV5-1 and J usage is TRBJ1-3. This CDR3 comprises 11 residues. Germline loops: CDR1 SGHRS, CDR2 YFSETQ. CDR3 in amino acids: CASSRGDTIYF.

The V and J genes are TRBV9 and TRBJ2-3; TCRdb's D gene call, TRBD2, goes unchecked for lack of DNA. There are 15 residues in the CDR3. The germline V gene has CDR1 SGDLS and CDR2 YYNGEE. The CDR3 is CASSHPPEITDTQYF.

This rearrangement joins TRBV21-1 to TRBJ2-1; TCRdb lists TRBD1, though no DNA is available to test this call. TRBV21-1 constitutes a pseudogene. The CDR3 consists of 17 residues. This CDR3 reads CASSKLHRGRKDYEQFF.

The rearrangement joins TRBV13 to TRBJ2-7. CDR1 is PRHDT and CDR2 is FYEKMQ in the germline V gene (reference sequence). This CDR3 is built from 14 residues. The CDR3 region is CASSSKRGSYEQYF.

The chain employs TRBV29-1 and TRBJ1-2; TCRdb's D gene call, TRBD1, goes unchecked for lack of DNA. This CDR3 is built from 14 residues. CDR1 is SQVTM and CDR2 is ANQGSEA in the germline V gene. This CDR3 reads CSVARQGTSYGYTF.

The chain combines TRBV7-3 with TRBJ1-2; with no DNA, the TCRdb D assignment of TRBD1 cannot be verified. Per germline, CDR1 SGHTA and CDR2 FQGTGA. CDR3 length: 16 amino acids. The CDR3 spells CASSLRVTGLDYGYTF. The full variable domain, with the rest looked up from reference TRBV7-3 and TRBJ1-2, is GAGVSQTPSNKVTEKGKYVELRCDPISGHTALYWYRQSLGQGPEFLIYFQGTGAADDSGLPNDRFFAVRPEGSVSTLKIQRTERGDSAVYLCASSLRVTGLDYGYTFGSGTRLTVV.

This CDR3 is CASQPSASYNEQFF. The chain has TRBV7-9 and TRBJ2-1. CDR3 length: 14 residues. In germline, CDR1 is SEHNR, CDR2 FQNEAQ (reference sequence).

The chain is built from TRBV6-5 and TRBJ2-7; absent DNA, TCRdb's TRBD1 call cannot be checked. Germline assignment: CDR1 MNHEY and CDR2 SVGAGI. This CDR3 region has 15 residues. CDR3 residues: CASSPGGYRGYEQYF.

V usage is TRBV20-1 and J usage is TRBJ2-3; the TCRdb call, TRBD2, lacks DNA for checking. From germline, CDR1 is DFQATT and CDR2 SNEGSKA (reference sequence). There are 17 residues in the CDR3. CDR3 sequence: CSAPPSGTAPSTDTQYF.

This chain uses TRBV28 with TRBJ1-4; as DNA is missing, the TRBD1 call by TCRdb cannot be tested. Germline V gives CDR1 MDHEN, CDR2 SYDVKM. The CDR3 is made up of 16 amino acids. The CDR3 is CASSLGHDATNEKLFF.

The rearrangement links TRBV29-1 to TRBJ2-2; TCRdb's D call, TRBD1, is unchecked because there is no DNA. The CDR3 covers 12 residues. Germline V gene sequence: CDR1 SQVTM, CDR2 ANQGSEA. The CDR3 spells CSNRGPTGELFF.

The rearrangement uses TRBV6-2 or TRBV6-3 and TRBJ2-1; TCRdb's D call of TRBD2 is untestable without DNA. The CDR3 has 15 amino acids. Germline V gene data show CDR1 as MNHEY and CDR2 as SVGEGT. The CDR3 protein is CASSLTSGGYNEQFF.

This chain connects TRBV4-3 to TRBJ2-7; the D call from TCRdb, TRBD1, cannot be confirmed without DNA. The CDR3 consists of 15 residues. Germline CDR1 LGHNA, CDR2 YSLEER. The CDR3: CASSQEGGAPYEQYF.

The chain employs TRBV6-4 and TRBJ2-1; TCRdb picks TRBD2, but there is no DNA to check that call. Germline V lookup: CDR1 MRHNA, CDR2 SNTAGT. This CDR3 contains 17 residues. CDR3 residues: CASTPGASGRSYNEQFF.

The V and J genes are TRBV5-6 and TRBJ2-7; TCRdb gives TRBD1 as the D gene, but with no DNA this cannot be confirmed. The germline V gene has CDR1 SGHDT and CDR2 YYEEEE. The CDR3 spans 14 residues. The CDR3 loop is CASSFRDSPYEQYF. Together with reference TRBV5-6 and TRBJ2-7, the CDR3 gives the full variable domain: DAGVTQSPTHLIKTRGQQVTLRCSPKSGHDTVSWYQQALGQGPQFIFQYYEEEERQRGNFPDRFSGHQFPNYSSELNVNALLLGDSALYLCASSFRDSPYEQYFGPGTRLTVT.

The rearrangement uses TRBV21-1 and TRBJ2-7; TCRdb returns TRBD1, unconfirmable since there is no DNA. TRBV21-1 represents a pseudogene. The CDR3 extends over 18 amino acids. This CDR3 reads CASSKCPVGTGNCYEQYF.

The V and J genes are TRBV2 and TRBJ2-3; TCRdb designates TRBD1, a call that cannot be tested without DNA. The CDR3 is 15 amino acids. Germline CDR1 SNHLY, CDR2 FYNNEI. This CDR3 is CASSDNGGTADTQYF.

The CDR3 region is CASSGDKSGTNTDTQYF. The chain is built from TRBV7-9 and TRBJ2-3; TCRdb's D gene call, TRBD1, goes unchecked for lack of DNA. Per germline, CDR1 SEHNR and CDR2 FQNEAQ (reference sequence). This CDR3 region has 17 residues. Combining the CDR3 with reference TRBV7-9 and TRBJ2-3 gives the whole variable domain DTGVSQNPRHKITKRGQNVTFRCDPISEHNRLYWYRQTLGQGPEFLTYFQNEAQLEKSRLLSDRFSAERPKGSFSTLEIQRTEQGDSAMYLCASSGDKSGTNTDTQYFGPGTRLTVL.

The chain links TRBV20-1 to TRBJ1-4; as DNA is missing, the TRBD1 call by TCRdb cannot be tested. Germline values: CDR1 DFQATT, CDR2 SNEGSKA (reference sequence). The length of the CDR3 is 14 residues. CDR3 loop: CSAFGQGEIEKLFF.

V and J are TRBV7-9 and TRBJ2-1; the TCRdb D gene call, TRBD1, has no DNA to confirm it. From germline, CDR1 is SEHNR and CDR2 FQNEAQ (reference sequence). The CDR3 extends over 15 amino acids. The CDR3 is CASNLIKTGFDEQFF. The complete variable domain, with remaining parts taken from reference TRBV7-9 and TRBJ2-1, reads DTGVSQNPRHKITKRGQNVTFRCDPISEHNRLYWYRQTLGQGPEFLTYFQNEAQLEKSRLLSDRFSAERPKGSFSTLEIQRTEQGDSAMYLCASNLIKTGFDEQFFGPGTRLTVL.

The V gene is TRBV28, the J gene TRBJ2-7; the TRBD1 assignment by TCRdb is unverifiable without DNA. Germline CDR1 MDHEN, CDR2 SYDVKM. CDR3 length: 15 residues. This chain's CDR3 is CASSLGQSLTYEQYF.

This sequence joins TRBV12-5 and TRBJ2-1; with no DNA, the TCRdb D assignment of TRBD2 cannot be verified. CDR1 and CDR2 from the germline V gene are LGHNT and FRNRAP. The CDR3 has 14 amino acids. The CDR3 loop is CASGGLGWLTEQFF. The variable domain in full, with the rest retrieved from reference TRBV12-5 and TRBJ2-1, is DARVTQTPRHKVTEMGQEVTMRCQPILGHNTVFWYRQTMMQGLELLAYFRNRAPLDDSGMPKDRFSAEMPDATLATLKIQPSEPRDSAVYFCASGGLGWLTEQFFGPGTRLTVL.

This rearrangement joins TRBV20-1 to TRBJ1-4. CDR3 size: 17 residues. Germline V CDR1 and CDR2: DFQATT, SNEGSKA (reference sequence). The CDR3 loop reads CSATCLGIWETLKKLFF.

The chain is built from TRBV6-5 and TRBJ2-2; the D gene TCRdb calls, TRBD2, cannot be checked with no DNA. This CDR3 has 18 amino acids. The V gene's germline CDR1 is MNHEY and CDR2 SVGAGI. CDR3 in amino acids: CASSPSGLAGTHLGELFF.

The rearrangement joins TRBV6-2 or TRBV6-3 to TRBJ1-2. This CDR3 has 13 amino acids. From germline, CDR1 is MNHEY and CDR2 SVGEGT. The CDR3 reads CASSYSDNYGYTF.